The T cell receptor (beta chain) described here comes from a study of tumor-infiltrating lymphocytes in localized non-small cell lung cancer. Findings and caveats of the study: Higher tumor T cell infiltration than in uninvolved lung was supported by TCRbeta sequencing. Immunotypes IM1 and IM2 had similar TCR-derived T-cell fractions. No link was found between tumor T-cell fraction and recurrence-free survival. Each assay used a separate piece of the same tissue.

TCRdb's copy holds only in-frame clones and misses some; the assay was immunoSEQ multiplex PCR. The data show roughly 12,000 clones, around three fifths seen once. CDR1 is DFQATT and CDR2 is SNEGSKA in the germline V gene (reference sequence). The CDR3 contains 10 residues. The germline V and J ends were trimmed by 5 bases and 5 bases, with 6 bases remaining between them. This clone was detected only once. No antigen is known for it. The sample taken for sequencing was lung tumor tissue. This chain links TRBV20-1 with TRBJ2-5; no clear D gene. This TCR was sampled from a human donor with non-small cell lung cancer. DNA of the CDR3: TGCAGTGCTCCCAGGGAGACCCAGTACTTC. Protein sequence: CSAPRETQYF.